This is a list of T cell receptor beta chains from one sample in a study of blood T cell repertoires in COVID-19. Only in-frame clones appear in the TCRdb table, and some are missing; sequencing was by immunoSEQ multiplex PCR. The data show some 250,000 clones, 70% to 90% seen once. Sequencing was performed on PBMCs or T cells enriched from blood (not recorded which). These receptors were collected from a woman between 45 and 60 years old who had recovered from COVID-19. CDR3s include the opening cysteine and the closing phenylalanine or tryptophan. Fields, in order: CDR3 protein, CDR3 DNA, J gene, D gene, V gene, clone size. D genes are given only for firm matches. Rows give clone size only sometimes, using once, few, many, or a class for an expanded clone.

CASSPRLAKNIQYF | TGTGCCAGCAGCCCGAGACTAGCCAAAAACATTCAGTACTTC | TRBJ2-4 | NA | TRBV14 | NA
CASTQPDRGGTDTQYF | TGTGCCAGTACCCAACCCGATCGGGGAGGCACAGATACGCAGTATTTT | TRBJ2-3 | NA | TRBV19 | once
CASGLVLWGQPYQETQYF | TGTGCTAGTGGTTTGGTCCTCTGGGGACAGCCGTACCAAGAGACCCAGTACTTC | TRBJ2-5 | TRBD1 | TRBV12-5 | NA
CASSTTGEGDVF | TGTGCCAGCAGTACGACAGGCGAGGGGGATGTTTTT | TRBJ2-2 | NA | TRBV2 | NA
CSVAGRGYEQYF | TGCAGCGTTGCGGGTAGGGGCTACGAGCAGTACTTC | TRBJ2-7 | NA | TRBV29-1 | NA
CASSLFGDRATPLHF | TGTGCCAGCAGTTTATTCGGGGACAGGGCAACACCCCTCCACTTT | TRBJ1-6 | TRBD1 | TRBV28 | NA
CASSQEASRNNEQFF | TGTGCCAGCAGCCAAGAGGCTAGCAGGAACAATGAGCAGTTCTTC | TRBJ2-1 | NA | TRBV3-1/TRBV3-2 | NA
CASSFTSGSYEQYF | TGCGCCAGCAGCTTCACTAGCGGTAGTTACGAGCAGTACTTC | TRBJ2-7 | TRBD2 | TRBV5-1 | NA
CASSSQIANEQFF | TGTGCCAGCAGTTCTCAAATAGCTAATGAGCAGTTCTTC | TRBJ2-1 | NA | TRBV28 | NA
CASSTSEYNEQFF | TGCGCCAGCAGTACTAGCGAGTACAATGAGCAGTTCTTC | TRBJ2-1 | TRBD2 | TRBV5-1 | NA
CASSFGQGEAFF | TGCGCCAGCAGCTTCGGACAGGGTGAAGCTTTCTTT | TRBJ1-1 | TRBD1 | TRBV5-1 | once
CASSQEVTRYYNEQFF | TGTGCCAGCAGCCAAGAGGTGACTAGATACTACAATGAGCAGTTCTTC | TRBJ2-1 | NA | TRBV14 | NA
CASSLSADSYEQYF | TGTGCCAGCAGTTTATCGGCAGATTCCTACGAGCAGTACTTC | TRBJ2-7 | NA | TRBV27 | few
CASSLAPGTGVGSYEQYF | TGCGCCAGCAGCTTGGCCCCTGGGACAGGCGTCGGTTCCTACGAGCAGTACTTC | TRBJ2-7 | TRBD1 | TRBV5-1 | NA
CASSLGQLKYEQYF | TGCGCCAGCAGCTTGGGACAACTCAAATACGAGCAGTACTTC | TRBJ2-7 | NA | TRBV5-1 | NA
CASSQGTSAYNEQFF | TGTGCCAGCAGCCAAGGGACTAGCGCTTACAATGAGCAGTTCTTC | TRBJ2-1 | TRBD2 | TRBV4-2 | NA
CASSADRGNEKLFF | TGTGCCAGCAGTGCCGACAGGGGTAATGAAAAACTGTTTTTT | TRBJ1-4 | TRBD1 | TRBV2 | NA
CASSYNRDEEKLFF | TGTGCCAGCAGTTACAACAGGGATGAAGAAAAACTGTTTTTT | TRBJ1-4 | NA | TRBV6-5 | NA
CASSEGGGTLYEQFF | TGTGCCAGCAGCGAGGGCGGCGGGACGCTGTATGAGCAGTTCTTC | TRBJ2-1 | NA | TRBV14 | NA
CASSPRDRGQEKLFF | TGTGCCAGCAGCCCTAGGGACAGGGGGCAGGAAAAACTGTTTTTT | TRBJ1-4 | TRBD1 | TRBV7-9 | NA
CANSLRDRNYSNQPQHF | TGTGCCAACAGCCTCCGGGACAGGAACTATAGCAATCAGCCCCAGCATTTT | TRBJ1-5 | TRBD1 | TRBV3-1/TRBV3-2 | NA
CASSLSPHEQFF | TGTGCCAGCAGTTTATCTCCCCATGAGCAGTTCTTC | TRBJ2-1 | NA | TRBV28 | NA
CASSYSTDTQYF | TGTGCCAGCAGTTATAGCACAGATACGCAGTATTTT | TRBJ2-3 | NA | TRBV2 | NA